The clone carrying this T cell receptor beta chain was counted at least ten times. MiXCR, applied by TCRdb to the 5' RACE reads, yields one record per CDR3 protein. The sample shows tens of thousands of distinct CDR3 sequences, about a sixth of them seen only once. The data are from a study of HIV-infected patients and healthy controls. The V gene lost 5 bases and the J gene lost 1 base, with 11 bases spanning the gap. This CDR3 region has 14 residues. Germline V lookup: CDR1 LGHDT, CDR2 YNNKEL (reference sequence). Sequenced material: CD4+ T cells from blood. This sequence was found in a human donor in good health. The V and J genes are TRBV3-1 and TRBJ1-1, with a possible D match to TRBD1 (5 bases). The CDR3, as DNA: TGTGCCAGCAGCAGGGGTTTAGCGAACACTGAAGCTTTCTTT. Translated, it gives CASSRGLANTEAFF.